These T cell receptor beta chains were read from a single sample in a study of early T cells in non-severe SARS-CoV-2 infection. TCRdb processed the 5' RACE reads anew with MiXCR; each CDR3 protein has one entry. The sample has over 30,000 distinct CDR3 sequences, 6% to 7% seen once; the top ten hold approximately 6.9%. The specimen was whole blood. These receptors were collected from an adult who was a healthcare worker with PCR-confirmed SARS-CoV-2 infection or an uninfected control (not recorded which). The CDR3 runs from the conserved cysteine through the conserved F or W. The order of the fields is J gene, D gene, V gene, CDR3 protein. The D gene is left open where the match is weak.

TRBJ2-2	TRBD1	TRBV29-1	CSATDRETGGTGELFF
TRBJ1-2	TRBD1	TRBV6-1	CASSGTGGHYGYTF
TRBJ1-1	NA	TRBV6-2/TRBV6-3	CASQRNTEAFF
TRBJ1-2	NA	TRBV6-5	CASSSVSGEYGYTF
TRBJ2-7	NA	TRBV11-2	CASSLIHMSSYEQYF
TRBJ2-4	NA	TRBV15	CATSRDGSVAKNIQYF
TRBJ1-2	NA	TRBV29-1	CSVGGANYGYTF
TRBJ2-3	TRBD2	TRBV4-3	CASSQDPGLGRAGGESDTQYF
TRBJ2-4	TRBD2	TRBV2	CASSEVTSGSKNIQYF
TRBJ2-3	TRBD2	TRBV20-1	CSVKRGGTDTQYF
TRBJ2-1	NA	TRBV12-3/TRBV12-4	CASRSPRGRFNEQFF
TRBJ1-1	TRBD1	TRBV11-3	CASSSGGVSAEAFF
TRBJ2-7	NA	TRBV6-5	CASSYAGTRAYEQYF
TRBJ1-5	NA	TRBV30	CAWSRTGTQNRNQPQHF
TRBJ1-1	TRBD1	TRBV7-3	CASSPGTAFRSTEAFF
TRBJ2-1	TRBD2	TRBV20-1	CSANPLAGGFNEQFF
TRBJ2-5	NA	TRBV7-2	CASSSLETQYF
TRBJ1-2	TRBD1	TRBV28	CASSPLGTAPLYVYGYTF
TRBJ2-4	TRBD2	TRBV2	CASRGGAAKNIQYF
TRBJ1-6	NA	TRBV6-6	CASSYGWGDDNSPLHF
TRBJ2-1	TRBD2	TRBV11-3	CASSLGGGSYNEQFF
TRBJ2-7	NA	TRBV18	CASSPGGREWYF
TRBJ1-2	NA	TRBV28	CASWGAYGYTF
TRBJ2-5	NA	TRBV28	CASSLGTAGRKTQYF
TRBJ2-3	NA	TRBV4-1	CASSQGLNTDTQYF
TRBJ2-7	TRBD2	TRBV30	CAWSGGGTRYEQYF
TRBJ1-1	NA	TRBV20-1	CSASPNTEAFF
TRBJ1-2	NA	TRBV12-3/TRBV12-4	CASSFLGYGYTF
TRBJ1-3	NA	TRBV18	CASSPLDQGGNTIYF
TRBJ1-1	TRBD1	TRBV4-1	CASSQDSNRGRGLGAFF
TRBJ1-1	TRBD1	TRBV10-3	CAISDPGQPNTEAFF
TRBJ2-7	NA	TRBV12-3/TRBV12-4	CASGNYEQYF
TRBJ2-5	TRBD2	TRBV4-3	CASSQGSGGLQERTQYF
TRBJ1-1	NA	TRBV20-1	CSAPGHHEAFF
TRBJ1-2	NA	TRBV28	CASSSRSGYTF
TRBJ2-1	NA	TRBV11-3	CASSLDGSSYNEQFF
TRBJ1-1	NA	TRBV15	CATSRGDGGYTEAFF
TRBJ2-3	NA	TRBV12-3/TRBV12-4	CASRRLGPSTDTQYF
TRBJ2-7	TRBD2	TRBV7-2	CASSLGGGEQYF
TRBJ1-2	TRBD1	TRBV7-2	CASNPGTGFYGYTF
TRBJ2-3	NA	TRBV2	CASSLKGRLGTDTQYF
TRBJ1-2	NA	TRBV20-1	CSARDTPRDYGYTF
TRBJ2-5	NA	TRBV10-3	CAISAGSPIRETQYF
TRBJ1-3	NA	TRBV19	CASSIDGGNTIYF
TRBJ2-2	TRBD1	TRBV7-9	CASSFYRGTGELFF
TRBJ2-7	NA	TRBV12-3/TRBV12-4	CASSPRTVYEQYF
TRBJ2-7	TRBD1	TRBV12-3/TRBV12-4	CASSLSSGGTYEQYF
TRBJ1-2	TRBD1	TRBV20-1	CSARDRRSYGYTF